These T cell receptor beta chains were read from a single sample in a study of cytomegalovirus exposure and HLA in healthy donors. Using immunoSEQ multiplex PCR, the repertoire was profiled, and TCRdb retains in-frame clones only, with some absent. Among around 210,000 clones listed, approximately 85% were seen once. Sequences were obtained from PBMCs. The receptors were sampled from a girl aged 2-15 years in good health and CMV-seronegative. The CDR3 runs from the conserved cysteine through the conserved F or W. Each record gives: V gene, J gene, D gene, CDR3 protein, CDR3 DNA. A D gene is named only where the DNA matches it firmly.

>TRBV27|TRBJ1-5|NA
CASSLFYYSNQPQHF
TGTGCCAGCAGTTTATTTTATTATAGCAATCAGCCCCAGCATTTT
>TRBV6-1|TRBJ1-5|TRBD1
CASSAGQGGNQPQHF
TGTGCCAGCAGTGCGGGACAGGGGGGCAATCAGCCCCAGCATTTT
>TRBV5-1|TRBJ2-7|TRBD2
CASSLGGREGPYEQYF
TGCGCCAGCAGCTTGGGGGGGCGGGAGGGCCCCTACGAGCAGTACTTC
>TRBV11-2|TRBJ2-1|TRBD2
CASSLDWGLASFF
TGTGCCAGCAGCTTAGATTGGGGACTAGCATCGTTCTTC
>TRBV5-6|TRBJ1-1|NA
CASSLAGGDTEAFF
TGTGCCAGCAGCTTGGCCGGAGGGGACACTGAAGCTTTCTTT
>TRBV18|TRBJ2-5|NA
CASSHGTVPTETQYF
TGTGCCAGCTCACACGGGACTGTCCCGACGGAGACCCAGTACTTC
>TRBV9|TRBJ1-4|TRBD1
CASSVGSTGGLTNEKLFF
TGTGCCAGCAGCGTAGGGTCGACAGGGGGCCTTACTAATGAAAAACTGTTTTTT
>TRBV6-5|TRBJ2-1|NA
CASSPAANEQFF
TGTGCCAGCAGTCCCGCGGCCAATGAGCAGTTCTTC
>TRBV4-1|TRBJ1-5|NA
CASSQEIVSAGYQPQHF
TGCGCCAGCAGCCAAGAGATCGTGTCGGCAGGGTATCAGCCCCAGCATTTT
>TRBV30|TRBJ2-1|TRBD1
CAWSVQGNEQFF
TGTGCCTGGAGTGTACAGGGGAATGAGCAGTTCTTC
>TRBV4-2|TRBJ2-5|TRBD2
CASSRIGGSGETQYF
TGTGCCAGCAGCCGGATAGGCGGGAGTGGAGAGACCCAGTACTTC
>TRBV5-1|TRBJ1-1|NA
CASSLAVQGRAAFF
TGCGCCAGCAGCTTGGCCGTCCAGGGGAGGGCAGCTTTCTTT
>TRBV4-1|TRBJ2-3|TRBD2
CASSQNSGRHLSTDTQYF
TGCGCCAGCAGCCAAAATAGCGGGAGGCACCTCAGCACAGATACGCAGTATTTT
>TRBV4-1|TRBJ1-3|TRBD1
CASSQDRNRGNTIYF
TGCGCCAGCAGCCAAGATCGAAACAGGGGGAACACCATATATTTT
>TRBV6-1|TRBJ2-7|NA
CASSLMEGIHEQYF
TGTGCCAGCAGTCTAATGGAGGGGATCCACGAGCAGTACTTC
>TRBV27|TRBJ1-6|TRBD1
CASSLGQGGNSPLHF
TGTGCCAGCAGTTTGGGACAGGGAGGAAATTCACCCCTCCACTTT
>TRBV10-3|TRBJ2-3|TRBD1
CAISEPRQGRDTQYF
TGTGCCATCAGTGAACCGAGACAGGGCCGAGATACGCAGTATTTT
>TRBV29-1|TRBJ1-1|TRBD1
CSVRETGMNTEAFF
TGCAGCGTTCGTGAGACAGGGATGAACACTGAAGCTTTCTTT
>TRBV4-1|TRBJ2-7|NA
CASSQEGPGAYEQYF
TGCGCCAGCAGCCAAGAGGGTCCAGGGGCCTACGAGCAGTACTTC
>TRBV2|TRBJ1-2|TRBD1
CASSGTPGQVNYGYTF
TGTGCCAGCAGTGGAACTCCCGGACAGGTCAACTATGGCTACACCTTC
>TRBV9|TRBJ2-5|TRBD2
CASSLTGTSGAQETQYF
TGTGCCAGCAGCCTTACGGGGACTAGCGGGGCCCAAGAGACCCAGTACTTC
>TRBV27|TRBJ1-5|NA
CASSLTFPQGGNQPQHF
TGTGCCAGCAGTTTAACATTCCCACAGGGAGGCAATCAGCCCCAGCATTTT
>TRBV15|TRBJ1-2|NA
CATSRGRGGNYGYTF
TGTGCCACCAGCAGAGGGAGGGGGGGGAACTATGGCTACACCTTC